What follows are 26 T cell receptor beta chains derived from one specimen sequenced in a study of T cell responses to AZD1222 COVID-19 vaccine. Sequenced by immunoSEQ multiplex PCR; TCRdb stores in-frame clones only, minus some. The sample lists roughly 100,000 clones, more than 70% seen once, with around 1.5% in the top ten. The sample in question was peripheral blood, obtained on day 0 of AZD1222 vaccination. These TCRs come from an adult in good health.

On this clone: A much larger clone differs by one base, so this may be a read error. DNA for the CDR3: TGTGCCAGCAGCGTCACAGATACGCAGTATTTT. This sequence encodes CASSVTDTQYF. This chain connects TRBV5-6 to TRBJ2-3; the D is unclear. This CDR3 comprises 11 residues. The germline CDR1 and CDR2 sequences are SGHDT and YYEEEE. Trimming left V 4 bases short and J 2 bases short, with 2 bases between.

With regard to this clone: Different DNA sequences within this sample yield the same CDR3. The chain couples TRBV9 to TRBJ2-5; perhaps TRBD2 as D (6 bases). The V and J ends lost 2 bases and 5 bases respectively, with 10 bases between them. The germline V gene encodes CDR1 SGDLS and CDR2 YYNGEE. This CDR3 region has 13 residues. In nucleotides, the CDR3 is TGTGCCAGCAGCGTCGGAGGGAGGGAGACCCAGTACTTC. It is translated as CASSVGGRETQYF.

The gene calls are TRBV4-3 and TRBJ1-4; a possible D gene is TRBD1 (6 bases). Trimming shortened V by 0 bases and J by 3 bases, and 11 bases separated the two germline ends. Looked up from germline, CDR1 is LGHNA and CDR2 is YSLEER. The CDR3 spans 16 residues. CDR3 DNA sequence: TGCGCCAGCAGCCAAGATCACAGGGCTGCTAATGAAAAACTGTTTTTT. Amino acids: CASSQDHRAANEKLFF.

This chain joins TRBV20-1 and TRBJ1-2; TRBD1 agrees at 7 bases. Germline CDR1 and CDR2: DFQATT and SNEGSKA (reference sequence). This CDR3 spans 14 amino acids. J gave up 4 bases and V 3 bases, and 8 bases lay outside the gene matches. CDR3 sequence (DNA): TGCAGTGCTAGTTCTCTGGGGACAGCCTATGGCTACACCTTC. Its translation is CSASSLGTAYGYTF.

The chain carries TRBV27 and TRBJ1-1, with 9 bases fitting TRBD1. This CDR3 has 16 residues. With V trimmed by 2 bases and J by 1 base, 5 bases remained unmatched. Germline CDR1 is MNHEY and CDR2 is SMNVEV (reference sequence). CDR3 DNA: TGTGCCAGCAGTTTAATCAACAGGGGGCGGAACACTGAAGCTTTCTTT. The encoded protein is CASSLINRGRNTEAFF.

This clone was seen a handful of times. The chain recombines TRBV9 with TRBJ1-2; D gene ambiguous. CDR1 SGDLS and CDR2 YYNGEE come from the germline V gene. V was trimmed by 0 bases and J by 0 bases, leaving 9 bases between them. The CDR3 has 15 amino acids. Here the CDR3 reads CASSVGTAPNYGYTF. CDR3 nucleotide sequence: TGTGCCAGCAGCGTAGGAACGGCCCCTAACTATGGCTACACCTTC.

This clone was detected once. The rearrangement links TRBV5-6 to TRBJ1-2, with a weak D call TRBD1 (5 bases). The CDR3 is 13 residues long. Trimming took 0 bases from V and 6 from J, leaving 9 bases between them. CDR1 is SGHDT and CDR2 is YYEEEE in the germline V gene. In DNA, the CDR3 is TGTGCCAGCAGCTTGGGGGGCAGGGATGGCTACACCTTC. It specifies CASSLGGRDGYTF.

The V call is TRBV15, the J call TRBJ1-5; D unclear. The V gene's germline CDR1 is LNHNV and CDR2 YYDKDF (reference sequence). The CDR3 has 14 residues. V lost 7 bases, J lost 2 bases, and 12 bases lay in between. CDR3 coding DNA: TGTGCCACCACTGCGGGGTGGGGCAATCAGCCCCAGCATTTT. Translating it yields CATTAGWGNQPQHF. Combining the CDR3 with reference TRBV15 and TRBJ1-5 gives the whole variable domain DAMVIQNPRYQVTQFGKPVTLSCSQTLNHNVMYWYQQKSSQAPKLLFHYYDKDFNNEADTPDNFQSRRPNTSFCFLDIRSPGLGDTAMYLCATTAGWGNQPQHFGDGTRLSIL.

The gene calls are TRBV11-2 and TRBJ2-1, with a tentative D call TRBD2 (5 bases). Trimming removed 1 base at V and 6 bases at J, with 7 bases between. This CDR3 spans 13 amino acids. Germline CDR1 and CDR2: SGHAT and FQNNGV. The CDR3 DNA reads TGTGCCAGCAGCTTAGCGGGAACCAATGAGCAGTTCTTC. Encoded protein: CASSLAGTNEQFF.

As DNA, the CDR3 is TGTGCCACGGGACATTTCGAGCAGCATTTT. Amino acids: CATGHFEQHF. The chain recombines TRBV19 with TRBJ1-5; TRBD1 might be the D (6 bases). CDR3 size: 10 residues. Trimming took 10 bases from V and 13 from J, leaving 14 bases between them. The germline V gene encodes CDR1 LNHDA and CDR2 SQIVND (reference sequence).

This sequence joins TRBV6-5 and TRBJ1-5; no firm D call. Between the trimmed V and J ends, which lost 6 bases and 6 bases, there was a span of 15 bases. The germline CDR1 and CDR2 sequences are MNHEY and SVGAGI. This CDR3 has 14 amino acids. Written as DNA, the CDR3 is TGTGCCAGCAGCCCACAAGGCGCGTTTCAGCCCCAGCATTTT. It specifies CASSPQGAFQPQHF.

The sample holds a few counts of this clone. The V and J genes are TRBV30 and TRBJ1-2, with a tentative D call TRBD1 (5 bases). This CDR3 has 13 residues. Germline CDR1 and CDR2: GTSNPN and SVGIG (reference sequence). Trimming removed 8 bases at V and 1 base at J, with 14 bases between. The CDR3 nucleotides are TGTGCCCGGGGGGACTTCCGTAACTATGGCTACACCTTC. This sequence encodes CARGDFRNYGYTF. The full variable domain, its missing parts supplied by reference TRBV30 and TRBJ1-2, is SQTIHQWPATLVQPVGSPLSLECTVEGTSNPNLYWYRQAAGRGLQLLFYSVGIGQISSEVPQNLSASRPQDRQFILSSKKLLLSDSGFYLCARGDFRNYGYTFGSGTRLTVV.

The V call is TRBV7-9, the J call TRBJ1-4; TRBD1 matches 7 bases. Germline V gene lookup returns CDR1 SEHNR and CDR2 FQNEAQ (reference sequence). The V gene end was trimmed by 1 base and the J gene end by 4 bases; junction bases not matched to a gene: 12. The CDR3 is 18 amino acids. The DNA for the CDR3 is TGTGCCAGCAGCTTAGGGACGGACAGGAGGCGAAGTAATGAAAAACTGTTTTTT. Amino acid sequence: CASSLGTDRRRSNEKLFF. The variable domain in full, with the rest retrieved from reference TRBV7-9 and TRBJ1-4, is DTGVSQNPRHKITKRGQNVTFRCDPISEHNRLYWYRQTLGQGPEFLTYFQNEAQLEKSRLLSDRFSAERPKGSFSTLEIQRTEQGDSAMYLCASSLGTDRRRSNEKLFFGSGTQLSVL.

The chain joins TRBV20-1 to TRBJ2-1, with unresolved D. This CDR3 spans 10 amino acids. Germline CDR1 reads DFQATT; CDR2 reads SNEGSKA (reference sequence). V lost 5 bases to trimming and J lost 8 bases, with 7 bases between them. CDR3 loop: CSARVYEQFF. The CDR3, as DNA: TGCAGTGCTCGCGTTTATGAGCAGTTCTTC.

V is TRBV28 and J is TRBJ2-5; 9 nucleotides line up with TRBD2. CDR3 size: 19 residues. V lost 4 bases, J lost 2 bases, and 17 bases stayed unmatched. The germline gives CDR1 MDHEN, CDR2 SYDVKM. This CDR3 reads CASSSLFPRLAGKQETQYF. The CDR3 DNA reads as TGTGCCAGCAGTTCCCTATTCCCACGGCTAGCGGGGAAACAAGAGACCCAGTACTTC.

The rearrangement links TRBV19 to TRBJ1-5; tentative D call: TRBD1 (5 bases). The germline gives CDR1 LNHDA, CDR2 SQIVND (reference sequence). The CDR3 runs 14 residues. Trimming stripped 4 bases from V and 7 bases from J, with 14 bases between. CDR3 DNA sequence: TGTGCCAGTAGTACAACAGGTAATTGGCAGCCCCAGCATTTT. Amino acid sequence: CASSTTGNWQPQHF.

The rearrangement links TRBV27 to TRBJ2-2; D assignment may be TRBD1 or TRBD2 (5 bases each). The length of the CDR3 is 15 residues. The ends were cut back, 10 bases at V and 4 bases at J, with 19 bases in the middle. CDR1 is MNHEY, CDR2 SMNVEV, per germline (reference sequence). CDR3 nucleotides: TGTGCCACCCGGCCCGGGGCTTCGGGCACCGGGGAGCTGTTTTTT. Its translation is CATRPGASGTGELFF.

This clone has a handful of counts. This sequence joins TRBV19 and TRBJ1-1; D gene unclear. CDR3 length: 13 amino acids. Germline V CDR1 and CDR2: LNHDA, SQIVND (reference sequence). V lost 10 bases to trimming and J lost 3 bases, with 15 bases between them. The CDR3 DNA reads as TGTGCCACCCGATATTCGGGTGACACTGAAGCTTTCTTT. Translated: CATRYSGDTEAFF.

The rearrangement uses TRBV30 and TRBJ2-5, with 7 bases that match TRBD1. Germline V gives CDR1 GTSNPN, CDR2 SVGIG (reference sequence). The CDR3 loop spans 13 amino acids. V lost 7 bases and J lost 9; bases outside the gene matches: 14. The CDR3 protein is CALTGTAKRAQYF. CDR3 in DNA: TGTGCCTTAACCGGGACAGCTAAGAGAGCCCAGTACTTC.

The chain links TRBV4-3 to TRBJ2-1; 9 positions agree with TRBD1. From germline, CDR1 is LGHNA and CDR2 YSLEER. This CDR3 is built from 18 residues. V was clipped by 0 bases and J by 3 bases; unmatched bases: 9. CDR3 coding DNA: TGCGCCAGCAGCCAAGATGGGACAGGGCCCGACTTCTACAATGAGCAGTTCTTC. Residues: CASSQDGTGPDFYNEQFF.

This clone was picked up one time. This chain joins TRBV5-6 and TRBJ2-2, with 9 bases matching TRBD1. The CDR3 has 15 residues. V was pared by 2 bases and J by 5 bases, with 4 bases of the junction left unmatched. CDR1 is SGHDT and CDR2 is YYEEEE in the germline V gene. The CDR3 nucleotides are TGTGCCAGCAGCTTCACAGGGGGCGCGACCGGGGAGCTGTTTTTT. Protein product: CASSFTGGATGELFF. The whole variable domain, remainder taken from reference TRBV5-6 and TRBJ2-2, is DAGVTQSPTHLIKTRGQQVTLRCSPKSGHDTVSWYQQALGQGPQFIFQYYEEEERQRGNFPDRFSGHQFPNYSSELNVNALLLGDSALYLCASSFTGGATGELFFGEGSRLTVL.

This clone was seen a single time. V and J are TRBV28 and TRBJ2-1, with 9 bases matching TRBD1. Trimming removed 2 bases from V and 7 bases from J; junction bases left unmatched: 9. The CDR3 loop spans 16 amino acids. Germline V gives CDR1 MDHEN, CDR2 SYDVKM. The CDR3 bases are TGTGCCAGCAGTTTAACGGGGACAGGGCAAGAGAATGAGCAGTTCTTC. As protein: CASSLTGTGQENEQFF.

The chain uses TRBV5-1 and TRBJ1-3; maybe TRBD1 (6 bases). Germline lookup yields CDR1 SGHRS and CDR2 YFSETQ. With 5 bases removed from V and 2 bases from J, the gap between germline ends came to 14 bases. This CDR3 has 15 residues. In DNA form, the CDR3 reads TGCGCCAGCAGGAAAGAAGCAGGGGCTGGAAACACCATATATTTT. It codes for CASRKEAGAGNTIYF.

This chain joins TRBV9 and TRBJ2-1, with 7 bases lining up with TRBD1. V dropped 3 bases and J dropped 0; count of bases not matched to a gene: 3. This CDR3 has 15 residues. The germline gives CDR1 SGDLS, CDR2 YYNGEE. The CDR3 here is CASSGTGASYNEQFF. As DNA, the CDR3 is TGTGCCAGCAGCGGAACAGGGGCCTCCTACAATGAGCAGTTCTTC.

V is TRBV4-3 and J is TRBJ2-4; possibly TRBD1 for D (5 bases). This CDR3 spans 13 amino acids. V lost 0 bases and J 8 bases, leaving 8 bases between the germline ends. Germline V lookup: CDR1 LGHNA, CDR2 YSLEER. The CDR3 reads CASSQDETDIQYF. Here the CDR3 DNA reads TGCGCCAGCAGCCAAGATGAGACAGACATTCAGTACTTC.

The rearrangement links TRBV24-1 to TRBJ2-1; tentatively, D is TRBD2 (5 bases). Trimming removed 3 bases from V and 5 bases from J, with 7 bases in between. The CDR3 contains 13 residues. In germline, CDR1 is KGHDR, CDR2 SFDVKD. CDR3 sequence reads: CATSDTRHNEQFF. DNA for the CDR3: TGTGCCACCAGTGATACTAGGCACAATGAGCAGTTCTTC.